Following are 26 T cell receptor beta chains from one sample sequenced in a study of blood T cell repertoires in COVID-19 (TCRdb year 2020). Libraries were made using the immunoSEQ multiplex PCR assay. Here the immuneACCESS table is served through TCRdb, limited to in-frame sequences with V and J called. Missing clones are a known gap in these copies; in checked studies unresolved V genes cover under half, and the rest lacks a known reason. For this sample there are roughly 100,000 clones; almost 95% appear just once. Around 5% of the sample is held by the ten biggest clonotypes. The sample was peripheral blood. The source is a man aged 50 or older with active COVID-19.

The chain uses TRBV6-5 and TRBJ2-1; D is undetermined. The CDR3 has 14 amino acids. The germline CDR1 and CDR2 sequences are MNHEY and SVGAGI. The ends were cut back, 6 bases at V and 2 bases at J, with 11 bases in the middle. The CDR3 nucleotides are TGTGCCAGCAGCGTTAGACTTACCTACAATGAGCAGTTCTTC. Translating it yields CASSVRLTYNEQFF.

In regard to this clone: Germline is not matched at one junction end, which may reflect a read error. The V gene is TRBV7-7, the J gene TRBJ2-5; TRBD2 matches 10 bases. CDR3 size: 17 residues. Germline CDR1 SSHAT, CDR2 FNYEAQ (reference sequence). CDR3 in amino acids: CASSPSGLAVGEETQYF. CDR3 in DNA: TGTGCTAGCAGCCCCTCCGGACTAGCGGTTGGCGAAGAGACCCAGTACTTC.

The V call is TRBV5-1, the J call TRBJ2-7; TRBD1 is a possible D gene (5 bases). This CDR3 comprises 14 residues. Germline V gene lookup returns CDR1 SGHRS and CDR2 YFSETQ. V was shortened by 0 bases and J by 6 bases, with 13 bases between the two germline ends. Here the CDR3 reads CASSLERVGLEQYF. CDR3 sequence (DNA): TGCGCCAGCAGCTTGGAAAGGGTGGGGCTCGAGCAGTACTTC.

The genes are TRBV28 and TRBJ2-1; 10 bases align to TRBD1. Losses at the gene ends were 7 bases for V and 10 bases for J; bases not matched to a gene: 10. This CDR3 is built from 14 residues. Germline V gene lookup returns CDR1 MDHEN and CDR2 SYDVKM. CDR3 sequence (DNA): TGTGCCAGCACCTTGCGTGGACAGGGGGGGGAGCAGTTCTTC. This codes for CASTLRGQGGEQFF.

V and J are TRBV19 and TRBJ2-1; weak D call: TRBD1 (5 bases). This CDR3 is 15 amino acids long. Germline V CDR1 and CDR2: LNHDA, SQIVND (reference sequence). Trimming took 8 bases from V and 1 from J, leaving 15 bases between them. CDR3: CASAQGRGSYNEQFF. The CDR3 DNA is TGTGCCAGTGCCCAGGGTAGAGGATCCTACAATGAGCAGTTCTTC.

The rearrangement links TRBV5-1 to TRBJ2-7; perhaps TRBD2 as D (6 bases). This CDR3 region has 17 residues. V lost 3 bases to trimming and J lost 6 bases, with 25 bases between them. Per germline, CDR1 SGHRS and CDR2 YFSETQ. The chain's CDR3 is CASSSLRTFPGDREQYF. The CDR3 DNA is TGCGCCAGCAGCTCGCTTCGGACGTTCCCGGGAGACCGCGAGCAGTACTTC.

CDR3: CASSVDRAGNSPLHF. CDR3 coding DNA: TGTGCCAGCAGTGTGGACAGGGCTGGTAATTCACCCCTCCACTTT. V is TRBV27 and J is TRBJ1-6; 8 bases match TRBD1. The CDR3 is 15 amino acids. Germline assignment: CDR1 MNHEY and CDR2 SMNVEV (reference sequence). The V gene end was trimmed by 5 bases and the J gene end by 6 bases; junction bases not matched to a gene: 6.

The V call is TRBV28, the J call TRBJ1-5; D not resolved. The CDR3 loop spans 15 amino acids. V lost 5 bases, J lost 7 bases, and 18 bases lay in between. Germline-derived CDR1 and CDR2 are MDHEN and SYDVKM. CDR3 nucleotides: TGTGCCAGCAGTCCAACTAACGGGGTCGGGCAGCCCCAGCATTTT. Translation gives CASSPTNGVGQPQHF.

In nucleotides, the CDR3 is TGTGCCAGCACCCAGGGGGGAATCTCCTACAATGAGCAGTTCTTC. Its translation: CASTQGGISYNEQFF. The genes are TRBV28 and TRBJ2-1; TRBD1 is a possible D gene (7 bases). Germline CDR1 is MDHEN and CDR2 is SYDVKM. V was pared by 7 bases and J by 0 bases, with 13 bases between. This CDR3 comprises 15 residues.

This chain connects TRBV28 to TRBJ2-4, with 7 bases matching TRBD2. Germline trimming cut 4 bases from V and 4 bases from J; bases unmatched to any gene: 4. The CDR3 covers 14 residues. Germline CDR1 and CDR2: MDHEN and SYDVKM. CDR3 sequence: CASSSGTKKNIQYF. The CDR3, as DNA: TGTGCCAGCAGTTCAGGGACTAAGAAAAACATTCAGTACTTC. The variable domain in full, completed from reference TRBV28 and TRBJ2-4, reads DVKVTQSSRYLVKRTGEKVFLECVQDMDHENMFWYRQDPGLGLRLIYFSYDVKMKEKGDIPEGYSVSREKKERFSLILESASTNQTSMYLCASSSGTKKNIQYFGAGTRLSVL.

The V call is TRBV27, the J call TRBJ2-3; the D gene is possibly TRBD2 (6 bases). With 5 bases removed from V and 1 base from J, the gap between germline ends came to 10 bases. Germline V gene data show CDR1 as MNHEY and CDR2 as SMNVEV (reference sequence). This CDR3 is 14 amino acids long. CDR3 region: CASSLGLGTDTQYF. The DNA of the CDR3 is TGTGCCAGCAGTCTGGGACTTGGCACAGATACGCAGTATTTT.

This chain joins TRBV6-4 and TRBJ2-1; the match to TRBD2 covers 8 bases. The V gene's germline CDR1 is MRHNA and CDR2 SNTAGT. This CDR3 has 14 amino acids. After removal of 3 bases from V and 10 bases from J, the junction contained 8 bases not matched to a gene. CDR3 region: CASSEQGLGDEQFF. CDR3 DNA sequence: TGTGCCAGCAGTGAGCAGGGACTAGGGGACGAGCAGTTCTTC.

This chain joins TRBV5-1 and TRBJ2-3; TRBD1 is a possible D gene (6 bases). The CDR3 loop spans 15 amino acids. Germline-derived CDR1 and CDR2 are SGHRS and YFSETQ. V lost 0 bases and J lost 6, with 14 bases in between. In DNA, the CDR3 is TGCGCCAGCAGCTTGGTGGGGGCGCTGCCCGATACGCAGTATTTT. Translation gives CASSLVGALPDTQYF.

This clone came up once. V and J are TRBV27 and TRBJ1-2; 8 positions agree with TRBD1. The CDR3 extends over 14 amino acids. V was pared by 4 bases and J by 8 bases, with 9 bases of the junction left unmatched. Germline CDR1 and CDR2: MNHEY and SMNVEV (reference sequence). The CDR3 here is CASSSSQGVGGYTF. In nucleotides, the CDR3 is TGTGCCAGCAGTTCCTCACAGGGGGTAGGGGGCTACACCTTC.

The chain uses TRBV7-9 and TRBJ2-2; the D gene is possibly TRBD1 (6 bases). V shed 5 bases and J shed 4 bases, with 17 bases lying between them. The CDR3 contains 16 residues. Germline V gene data show CDR1 as SEHNR and CDR2 as FQNEAQ (reference sequence). CDR3 residues: CASSPLAGGRTGELFF. As DNA, the CDR3 is TGTGCCAGCAGCCCGCTTGCTGGGGGCCGCACCGGGGAGCTGTTTTTT.

This clone was counted a few times. The V call is TRBV19, the J call TRBJ1-2; a possible D gene is TRBD1 (6 bases). There are 14 residues in the CDR3. Germline loops: CDR1 LNHDA, CDR2 SQIVND (reference sequence). V was cut by 6 bases and J by 2 bases, with 13 bases left in between. The CDR3 DNA sequence: TGTGCCAGTAGCCCCGAAGGGGGAAACTATGGCTACACCTTC. Its protein is CASSPEGGNYGYTF.

The chain joins TRBV21-1 to TRBJ1-2; the D segment call TRBD1 is taken from the table without a DNA check. TRBV21-1 is assigned pseudogene status. CDR3 length equals 10 residues. CDR3 sequence: CATHKYGYTF. CDR3 nucleotides: TGTGCCACCCACAAATATGGCTACACCTTC.

The count of this clone is one. This chain links TRBV6-5 with TRBJ1-1; TRBD1 matches at 9 bases. After removal of 6 bases from V and 8 bases from J, the junction contained 7 bases not matched to a gene. The germline CDR1 and CDR2 sequences are MNHEY and SVGAGI. The CDR3 extends over 13 amino acids. The CDR3 region is CASSPRTGVEAFF. DNA of the CDR3: TGTGCCAGCAGCCCCCGGACAGGGGTCGAAGCTTTCTTT.

The chain recombines TRBV9 with TRBJ1-4; D is unresolved. CDR1 SGDLS and CDR2 YYNGEE come from the germline V gene. V lost 2 bases and J 2 bases, leaving 16 bases between the germline ends. CDR3 length: 17 amino acids. The DNA for the CDR3 is TGTGCCAGCAGCGTCTCCCTCGGAATGGGCACTAATGAAAAACTGTTTTTT. Translation: CASSVSLGMGTNEKLFF.

The chain employs TRBV5-1 and TRBJ2-7, with D tentatively TRBD2 (5 bases). Between the trimmed V and J ends, which lost 1 base and 2 bases, there was a span of 13 bases. The CDR3 spans 15 residues. Germline V gives CDR1 SGHRS, CDR2 YFSETQ. The CDR3 DNA reads TGCGCCAGCAGCTTGTCCGGGGATAGTCCCTACGAGCAGTACTTC. Residues: CASSLSGDSPYEQYF.

The chain recombines TRBV5-1 with TRBJ1-1, with D maybe TRBD1 (5 bases). This CDR3 is built from 15 residues. Between the trimmed V and J ends, which lost 0 bases and 1 base, there was a span of 10 bases. Germline-derived CDR1 and CDR2 are SGHRS and YFSETQ. CDR3 residues: CASSLDQGKNTEAFF. The CDR3 DNA reads as TGCGCCAGCAGCTTGGATCAGGGAAAGAACACTGAAGCTTTCTTT.

The chain couples TRBV5-4 to TRBJ2-4; D is unclear. Germline values: CDR1 SGHNT, CDR2 YYREEE (reference sequence). V was cut by 0 bases and J by 0 bases, with 10 bases left in between. The CDR3 has 16 residues. DNA of the CDR3: TGTGCCAGCAGCTTGGGAGGTTCGTTAGCCAAAAACATTCAGTACTTC. This gives the protein CASSLGGSLAKNIQYF. The full variable domain, with the rest looked up from reference TRBV5-4 and TRBJ2-4, is ETGVTQSPTHLIKTRGQQVTLRCSSQSGHNTVSWYQQALGQGPQFIFQYYREEENGRGNFPPRFSGLQFPNYSSELNVNALELDDSALYLCASSLGGSLAKNIQYFGAGTRLSVL.

J is TRBJ2-1 and V is TRBV19; 8 bases agree with TRBD2. V shed 3 bases, J shed 7 bases, and the junction held 8 bases outside the gene matches. There are 15 residues in the CDR3. Germline values: CDR1 LNHDA, CDR2 SQIVND (reference sequence). CDR3 in amino acids: CASSIDSSGLNEQFF. CDR3 coding DNA: TGTGCCAGTAGTATCGACTCTAGCGGGCTGAATGAGCAGTTCTTC.

This chain links TRBV2 with TRBJ2-7; tentatively, D is TRBD1 (6 bases). Looked up from germline, CDR1 is SNHLY and CDR2 is FYNNEI. This CDR3 spans 14 amino acids. The V end lost 7 bases, the J end lost 4 bases, and 17 bases lay between the germline ends. CDR3 amino acids: CASNPPQGPYEQYF. In nucleotides, the CDR3 is TGTGCCAGCAATCCGCCTCAGGGGCCGTACGAGCAGTACTTC.

This rearrangement joins TRBV18 to TRBJ2-5; possibly TRBD2 for D (6 bases). The CDR3 consists of 15 residues. Germline V CDR1 and CDR2: KGHSH, LQKENI. V was trimmed by 2 bases and J by 5 bases, leaving 15 bases between them. CDR3 sequence (DNA): TGTGCCAGCTCACCAGGAGGGAGCCCCGGGGAGACCCAGTACTTC. Protein product: CASSPGGSPGETQYF.

V gene TRBV3-1 (or the pseudogene TRBV3-2) combines with J gene TRBJ1-1; the match to TRBD1 covers 10 bases. With V trimmed by 4 bases and J by 7 bases, 12 bases remained unmatched. This CDR3 comprises 16 residues. Germline CDR1 LGHDT, CDR2 YNNKEL (reference sequence). As DNA, the CDR3 is TGTGCCAGCAGCCCCGAACTCGGGGACAGGGGTGATGAAGCTTTCTTT. Amino acids: CASSPELGDRGDEAFF.